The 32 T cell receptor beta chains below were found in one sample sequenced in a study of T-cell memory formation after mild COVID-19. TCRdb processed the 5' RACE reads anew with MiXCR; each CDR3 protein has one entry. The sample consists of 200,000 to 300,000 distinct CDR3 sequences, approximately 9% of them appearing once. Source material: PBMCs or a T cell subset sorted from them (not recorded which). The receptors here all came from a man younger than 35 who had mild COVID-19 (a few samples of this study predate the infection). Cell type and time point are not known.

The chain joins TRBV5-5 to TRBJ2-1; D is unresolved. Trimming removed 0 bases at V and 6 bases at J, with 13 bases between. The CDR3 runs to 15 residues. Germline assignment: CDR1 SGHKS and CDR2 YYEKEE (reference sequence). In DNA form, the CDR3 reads TGTGCCAGCAGCTTGGCCTTTTTTCGGTTCAATGAGCAGTTCTTC. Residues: CASSLAFFRFNEQFF.

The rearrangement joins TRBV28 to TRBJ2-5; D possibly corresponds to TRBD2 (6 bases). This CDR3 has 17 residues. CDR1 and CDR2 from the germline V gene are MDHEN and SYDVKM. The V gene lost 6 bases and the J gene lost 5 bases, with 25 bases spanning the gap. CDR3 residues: CASSQILGGRGLETQYF. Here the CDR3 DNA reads TGTGCCAGCAGCCAGATACTGGGGGGTAGGGGTCTCGAGACCCAGTACTTC.

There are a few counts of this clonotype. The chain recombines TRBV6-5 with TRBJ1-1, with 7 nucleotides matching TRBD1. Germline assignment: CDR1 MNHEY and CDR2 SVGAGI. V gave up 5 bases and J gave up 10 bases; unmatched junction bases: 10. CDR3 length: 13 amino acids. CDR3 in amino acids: CASSARDRIRAFF. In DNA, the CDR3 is TGTGCCAGCAGTGCCCGGGACAGAATTAGAGCTTTCTTT.

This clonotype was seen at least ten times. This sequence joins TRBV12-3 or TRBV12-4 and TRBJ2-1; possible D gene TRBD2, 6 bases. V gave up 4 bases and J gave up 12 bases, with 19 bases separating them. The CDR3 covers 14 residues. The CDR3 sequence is CASSSWRDGHGQFF. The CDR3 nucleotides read TGTGCCAGCAGTTCATGGCGGGACGGCCACGGGCAGTTCTTC.

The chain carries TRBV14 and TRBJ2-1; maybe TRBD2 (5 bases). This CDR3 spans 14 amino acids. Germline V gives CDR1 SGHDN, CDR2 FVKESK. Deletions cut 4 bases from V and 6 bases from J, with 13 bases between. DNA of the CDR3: TGTGCCAGCAGCCCGACTAACCGTTTCAATGAGCAGTTCTTC. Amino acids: CASSPTNRFNEQFF. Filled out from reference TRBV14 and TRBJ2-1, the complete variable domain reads EAGVTQFPSHSVIEKGQTVTLRCDPISGHDNLYWYRRVMGKEIKFLLHFVKESKQDESGMPNNRFLAERTGGTYSTLKVQPAELEDSGVYFCASSPTNRFNEQFFGPGTRLTVL.

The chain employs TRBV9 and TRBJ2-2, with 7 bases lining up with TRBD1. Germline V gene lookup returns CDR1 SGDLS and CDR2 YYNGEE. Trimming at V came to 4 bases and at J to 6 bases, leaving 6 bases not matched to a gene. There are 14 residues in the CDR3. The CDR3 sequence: CASSSPGTAGELFF. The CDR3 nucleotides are TGTGCCAGCAGCAGCCCCGGGACAGCCGGGGAGCTGTTTTTT.

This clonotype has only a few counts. The CDR3 DNA reads TGTGCCAGTTGTTTACAGGGATCTTCCTACGAGCAGTACTTC. Protein: CASCLQGSSYEQYF. The gene calls are TRBV7-2 and TRBJ2-7, with a weak D call TRBD1 (6 bases). Germline V gene sequence: CDR1 SGHTA, CDR2 FQGNSA. V shed 9 bases and J shed 1 base, with 16 bases lying between them. This CDR3 has 14 residues.

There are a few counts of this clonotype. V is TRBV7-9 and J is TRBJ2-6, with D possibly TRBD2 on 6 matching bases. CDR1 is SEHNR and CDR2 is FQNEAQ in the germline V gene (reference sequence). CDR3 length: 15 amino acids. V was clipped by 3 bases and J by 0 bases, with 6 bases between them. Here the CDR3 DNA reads TGTGCCAGCAGCTTCGGGGGCTCTGGGGCCAACGTCCTGACTTTC. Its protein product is CASSFGGSGANVLTF.

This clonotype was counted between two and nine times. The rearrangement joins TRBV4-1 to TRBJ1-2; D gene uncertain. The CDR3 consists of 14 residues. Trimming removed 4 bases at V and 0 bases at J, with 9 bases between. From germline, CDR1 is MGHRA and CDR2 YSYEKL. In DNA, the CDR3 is TGCGCCAGCAGCCTAAGGACGACTAACTATGGCTACACCTTC. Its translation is CASSLRTTNYGYTF.

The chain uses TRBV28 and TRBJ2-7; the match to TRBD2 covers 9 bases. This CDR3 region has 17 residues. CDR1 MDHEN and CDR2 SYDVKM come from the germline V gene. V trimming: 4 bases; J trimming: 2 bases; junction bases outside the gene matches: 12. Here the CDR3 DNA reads TGTGCCAGCAGTTCGAGCGGGGGGCCTCCCGGTACCTACGAGCAGTACTTC. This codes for CASSSSGGPPGTYEQYF.

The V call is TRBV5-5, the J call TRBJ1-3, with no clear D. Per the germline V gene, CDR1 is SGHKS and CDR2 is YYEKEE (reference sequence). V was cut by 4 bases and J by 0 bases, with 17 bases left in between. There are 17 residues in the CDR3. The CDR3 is CASSPGGRAFSGNTIYF. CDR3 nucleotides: TGTGCCAGCAGCCCCGGCGGTCGGGCCTTCTCTGGAAACACCATATATTTT.

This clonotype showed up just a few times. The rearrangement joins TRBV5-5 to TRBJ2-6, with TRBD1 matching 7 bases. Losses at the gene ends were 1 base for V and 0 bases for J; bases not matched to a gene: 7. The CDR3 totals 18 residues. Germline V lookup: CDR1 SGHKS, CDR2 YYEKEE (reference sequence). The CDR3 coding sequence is TGTGCCAGCAGCTTGCGACAGGGTTCCCCCTCTGGGGCCAACGTCCTGACTTTC. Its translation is CASSLRQGSPSGANVLTF.

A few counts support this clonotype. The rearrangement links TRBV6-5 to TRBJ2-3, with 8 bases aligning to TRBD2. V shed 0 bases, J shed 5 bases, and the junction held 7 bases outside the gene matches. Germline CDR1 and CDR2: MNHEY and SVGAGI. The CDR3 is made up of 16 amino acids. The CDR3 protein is CASSYSYPGGEDTQYF. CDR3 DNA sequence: TGTGCCAGCAGTTACTCGTATCCGGGGGGGGAAGATACGCAGTATTTT.

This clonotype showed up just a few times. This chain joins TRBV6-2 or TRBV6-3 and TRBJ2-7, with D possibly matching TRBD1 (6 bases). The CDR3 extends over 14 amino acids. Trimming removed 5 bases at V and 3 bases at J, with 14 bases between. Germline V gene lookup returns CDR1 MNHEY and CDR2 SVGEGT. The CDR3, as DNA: TGTGCCAGCAGTACGCTCACAGGGTTCTACGAGCAGTACTTC. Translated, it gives CASSTLTGFYEQYF.

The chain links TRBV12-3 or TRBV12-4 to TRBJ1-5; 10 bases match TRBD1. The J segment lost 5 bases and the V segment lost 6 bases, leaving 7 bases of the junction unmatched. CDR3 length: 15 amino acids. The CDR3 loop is CASSIGDRGYQPQHF. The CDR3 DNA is TGTGCCAGCAGCATTGGGGACAGGGGTTATCAGCCCCAGCATTTT.

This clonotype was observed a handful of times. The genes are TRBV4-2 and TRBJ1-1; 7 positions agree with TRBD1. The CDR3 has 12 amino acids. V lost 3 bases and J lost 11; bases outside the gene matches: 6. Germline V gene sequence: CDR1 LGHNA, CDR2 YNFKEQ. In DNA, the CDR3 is TGTGCCAGCAGCCACGTGACAGGGATCGCTTTCTTT. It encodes CASSHVTGIAFF.

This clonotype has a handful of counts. The CDR3 DNA is TGTGCCAGCAGCTTAGCGGGTAGTAATACGCAGTATTTT. This sequence encodes CASSLAGSNTQYF. The rearrangement links TRBV7-2 to TRBJ2-3, with D unresolved. Trimming removed 0 bases from V and 7 bases from J, with 8 bases in between. Germline CDR1 and CDR2: SGHTA and FQGNSA. This CDR3 region has 13 residues.

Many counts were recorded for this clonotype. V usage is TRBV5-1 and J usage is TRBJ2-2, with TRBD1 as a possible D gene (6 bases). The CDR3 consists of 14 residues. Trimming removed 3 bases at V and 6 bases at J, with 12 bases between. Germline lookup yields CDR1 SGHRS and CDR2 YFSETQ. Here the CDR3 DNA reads TGCGCCAGCAGCTACCAACAGGGCTCCGGGGAGCTGTTTTTT. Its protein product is CASSYQQGSGELFF.

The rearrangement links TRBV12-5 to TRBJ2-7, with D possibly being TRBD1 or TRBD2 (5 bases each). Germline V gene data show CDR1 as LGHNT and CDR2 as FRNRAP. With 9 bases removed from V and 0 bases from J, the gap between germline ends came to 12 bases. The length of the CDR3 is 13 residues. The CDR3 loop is CASTAGASYEQYF. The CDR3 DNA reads TGTGCTAGCACCGCCGGGGCCTCCTACGAGCAGTACTTC.

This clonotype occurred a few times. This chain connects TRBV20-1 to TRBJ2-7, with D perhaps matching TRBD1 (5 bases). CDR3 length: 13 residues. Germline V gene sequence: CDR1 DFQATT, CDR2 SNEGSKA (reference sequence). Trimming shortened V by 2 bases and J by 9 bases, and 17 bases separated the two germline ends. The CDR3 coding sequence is TGCAGTGCTAGAACCGATCGGCATCAGGGGCAGTACTTC. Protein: CSARTDRHQGQYF.

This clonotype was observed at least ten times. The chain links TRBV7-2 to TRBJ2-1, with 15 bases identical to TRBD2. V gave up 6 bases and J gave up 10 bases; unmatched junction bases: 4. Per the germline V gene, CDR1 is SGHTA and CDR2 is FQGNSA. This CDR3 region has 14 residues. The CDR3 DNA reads TGTGCCAGCAGGGGACTAGCGGGGGGCTGGGAGCAGTTCTTC. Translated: CASRGLAGGWEQFF.

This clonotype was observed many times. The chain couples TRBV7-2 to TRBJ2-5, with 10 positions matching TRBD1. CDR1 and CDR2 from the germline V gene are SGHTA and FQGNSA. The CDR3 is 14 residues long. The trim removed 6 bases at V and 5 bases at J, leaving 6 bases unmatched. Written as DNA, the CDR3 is TGTGCCAGCAGTCGACAGGGGGCCAAGGAGACCCAGTACTTC. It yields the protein CASSRQGAKETQYF.

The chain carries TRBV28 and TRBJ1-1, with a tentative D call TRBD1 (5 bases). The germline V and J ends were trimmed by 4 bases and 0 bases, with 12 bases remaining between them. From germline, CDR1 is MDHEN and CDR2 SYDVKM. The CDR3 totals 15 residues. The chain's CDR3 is CASSSPWGMNTEAFF. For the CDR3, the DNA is TGTGCCAGCAGTTCGCCATGGGGCATGAACACTGAAGCTTTCTTT.

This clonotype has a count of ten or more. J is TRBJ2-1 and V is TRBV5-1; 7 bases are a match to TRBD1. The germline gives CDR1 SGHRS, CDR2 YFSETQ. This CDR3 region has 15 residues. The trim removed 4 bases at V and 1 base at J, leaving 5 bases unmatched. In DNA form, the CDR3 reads TGCGCCAGCAGCCAGGGGGTACTATCCTACAATGAGCAGTTCTTC. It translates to CASSQGVLSYNEQFF.

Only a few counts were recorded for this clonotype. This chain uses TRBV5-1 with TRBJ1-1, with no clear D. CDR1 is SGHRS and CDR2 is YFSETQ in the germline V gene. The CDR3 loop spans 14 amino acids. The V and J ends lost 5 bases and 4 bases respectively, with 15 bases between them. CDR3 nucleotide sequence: TGCGCCAGCAGGACACTTGAGGGTAGCACTGAAGCTTTCTTT. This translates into CASRTLEGSTEAFF.

CDR3 loop: CASSHIAGPSDTQYF. The CDR3 DNA is TGCGCCAGCAGCCATATAGCGGGGCCCTCAGATACGCAGTATTTT. This sequence joins TRBV4-1 and TRBJ2-3; 8 bases match TRBD2. V lost 3 bases to trimming and J lost 4 bases; unmatched junction nucleotides: 6. The germline CDR1 and CDR2 sequences are MGHRA and YSYEKL. There are 15 residues in the CDR3.

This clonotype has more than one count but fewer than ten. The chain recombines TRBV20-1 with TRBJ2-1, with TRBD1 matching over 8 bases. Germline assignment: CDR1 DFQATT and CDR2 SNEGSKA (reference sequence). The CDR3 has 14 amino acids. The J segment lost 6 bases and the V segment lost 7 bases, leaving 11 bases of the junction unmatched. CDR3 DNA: TGCAGTGTTCACCCCGGGACAGGTCTCAATGAGCAGTTCTTC. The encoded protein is CSVHPGTGLNEQFF.

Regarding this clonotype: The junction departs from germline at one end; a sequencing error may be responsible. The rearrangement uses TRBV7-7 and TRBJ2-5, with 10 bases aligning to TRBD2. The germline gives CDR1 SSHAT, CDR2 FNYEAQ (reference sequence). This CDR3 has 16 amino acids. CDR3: CASSPGALAGRETQYF. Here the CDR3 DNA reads TGTGCTAGCAGCCCGGGGGCACTAGCGGGGCGAGAGACCCAGTACTTC.

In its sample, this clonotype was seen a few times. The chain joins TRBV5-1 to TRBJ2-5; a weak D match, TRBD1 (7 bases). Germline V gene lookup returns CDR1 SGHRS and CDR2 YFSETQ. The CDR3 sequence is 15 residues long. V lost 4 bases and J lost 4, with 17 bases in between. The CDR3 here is CASSALTGTSETQYF. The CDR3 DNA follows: TGCGCCAGCAGCGCCCTGACAGGGACTTCAGAGACCCAGTACTTC.

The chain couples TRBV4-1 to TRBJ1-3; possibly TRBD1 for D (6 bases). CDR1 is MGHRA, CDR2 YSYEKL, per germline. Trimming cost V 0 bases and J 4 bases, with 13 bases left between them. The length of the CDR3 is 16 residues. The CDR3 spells CASSQDPGGEGNTIYF. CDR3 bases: TGCGCCAGCAGCCAAGATCCCGGGGGCGAGGGAAACACCATATATTTT.

For the CDR3, the DNA is TGTGCCAGCAGTTTTTGGGACCTAAAGAAGGTCACTGAAGCTTTCTTT. Amino acid sequence: CASSFWDLKKVTEAFF. This chain uses TRBV28 with TRBJ1-1, with a tentative D call TRBD1 (5 bases). The V gene's germline CDR1 is MDHEN and CDR2 SYDVKM. The CDR3 runs 16 residues. V gave up 3 bases and J gave up 4 bases, with 18 bases separating them.

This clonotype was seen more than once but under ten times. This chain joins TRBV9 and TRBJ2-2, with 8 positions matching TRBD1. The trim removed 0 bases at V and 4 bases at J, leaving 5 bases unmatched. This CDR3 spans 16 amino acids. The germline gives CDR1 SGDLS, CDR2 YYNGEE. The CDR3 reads CASSVATGGSTGELFF. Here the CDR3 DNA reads TGTGCCAGCAGCGTAGCCACAGGGGGGAGCACCGGGGAGCTGTTTTTT.